The rows below give T cell receptor beta chains drawn from one sample of a study of PD-L1 blockade in urothelial cancer. Assay: immunoSEQ multiplex PCR; the TCRdb copy retains only in-frame clones and omits some. The data hold some 100,000 clones, with 91% observed a single time. The sample consisted of PBMCs, taken around atezolizumab (anti-PD-L1) treatment. The receptors were gathered from a woman at least 80 years old with urothelial cancer. Both conserved end residues are part of each CDR3. A D gene is named only where the DNA matches it firmly. A row's size may be missing; if present it is once, few, many or a size class.

TRBV7-3	TRBD1	-	TRBJ1-2	CASSQGGGRSLEGGYTF	TGTGCCAGCAGCCAGGGGGGTGGTAGATCCCTTGAAGGTGGCTACACCTTC
TRBV5-1	-	-	TRBJ2-2	CASSPPGRSTGELFF	TGCGCCAGCAGCCCTCCAGGGCGATCCACCGGGGAGCTGTTTTTT
TRBV15	TRBD1	once	TRBJ1-5	CATSIYSGGSIGSQPQHF	TGTGCCACCAGCATATATTCAGGGGGCTCGATTGGTTCACAGCCCCAGCATTTT
TRBV9	TRBD2	-	TRBJ2-5	CASSATSGAGVRETQYF	TGTGCCAGCAGCGCAACCTCCGGTGCGGGAGTGAGAGAGACCCAGTACTTC
TRBV5-1	-	-	TRBJ2-7	CASSSPGDTYEQYF	TGCGCCAGCAGCTCACCCGGGGATACCTACGAGCAGTACTTC
TRBV2	-	-	TRBJ2-7	CASYDWASTSYEQYF	TGTGCCAGCTATGACTGGGCTAGCACTTCCTACGAGCAGTACTTC
TRBV11-2	-	-	TRBJ1-1	CASSLAGSESAEAFF	TGTGCCAGCAGCTTAGCAGGGTCAGAGAGTGCTGAAGCTTTCTTT
TRBV27	TRBD1	few	TRBJ1-1	CASSRTGGGRDTEAFF	TGTGCCAGCAGTCGGACAGGGGGGGGTCGGGACACTGAAGCTTTCTTT
TRBV9	-	-	TRBJ2-3	CASSQTARAGRVNTQYF	TGTGCCAGCAGCCAAACAGCTCGGGCGGGAAGGGTGAATACGCAGTATTTT
TRBV28	-	-	TRBJ2-7	CASKLGTGPYEQYF	TGTGCCAGCAAACTCGGAACAGGGCCCTACGAGCAGTACTTC
TRBV5-8	TRBD2	once	TRBJ2-2	CASSLPGLAGQTGELFF	TGTGCCAGCAGCTTGCCGGGACTAGCGGGACAAACCGGGGAGCTGTTTTTT
TRBV27	TRBD1	-	TRBJ2-7	CASSPGRGYEQYF	TGTGCCAGCAGCCCGGGCAGGGGGTACGAGCAGTACTTC
TRBV7-6	TRBD1	-	TRBJ2-3	CASSMGQGAADTQYF	TGTGCCAGCAGCATGGGACAGGGGGCAGCAGATACGCAGTATTTT
TRBV6-6	-	few	TRBJ1-2	CASSSGRNYGYTF	TGTGCCAGCAGTTCCGGGAGGAACTATGGCTACACCTTC
TRBV5-1	TRBD1	-	TRBJ1-4	CASSRTGTGVSTNEKLFF	TGCGCCAGCAGCAGGACCGGGACAGGGGTCTCTACTAATGAAAAACTGTTTTTT
TRBV25-1	TRBD1	-	TRBJ2-1	CASSTRTGNNEQFF	TGTGCCAGCAGTACCCGGACAGGGAACAATGAGCAGTTCTTC
TRBV10-1	-	-	TRBJ2-7	CASSEQGVGGEQYF	TGCGCCAGCAGTGAGCAAGGGGTTGGCGGCGAGCAGTACTTC
TRBV7-6	TRBD1	-	TRBJ1-1	CASSLDRGENEAFF	TGTGCCAGCAGCCTCGACAGGGGAGAGAATGAAGCTTTCTTT
TRBV2	-	few	TRBJ2-1	CASRDSAEQFF	TGTGCCAGCAGGGACAGCGCCGAGCAGTTCTTC
TRBV6-5	TRBD2	-	TRBJ2-1	CATRPSGSYNEQFF	TGTGCAACAAGGCCTAGCGGGAGTTATAATGAGCAGTTCTTC